A selection of T cell receptor beta chains follows, all from one sample in a study of blood T cell repertoires in COVID-19. TCRdb's copy holds only in-frame clones and misses some; the assay was immunoSEQ multiplex PCR. This repertoire shows a few hundred thousand clones, around 89% found once; its top ten account for 1.5% to 2%. Input material: peripheral blood. The receptors shown here come from a man aged 65 to 79 with acute or convalescent COVID-19. Both conserved end residues are part of each CDR3. The order of the fields is D gene, CDR3 length, J gene, clone size, V gene, CDR3 protein, CDR3 DNA. A D gene is named only where the DNA matches it firmly. Clone size, where shown, is once, few, many, or a class for clones that have expanded.

D gene: NA
CDR3 length: 18
J gene: TRBJ2-2
clone size: NA
V gene: TRBV5-1
CDR3 protein: CASSLGFERARATGELFF
CDR3 DNA: TGCGCCAGCAGCTTGGGTTTTGAGCGGGCCCGTGCCACCGGGGAGCTGTTTTTT

D gene: NA
CDR3 length: 13
J gene: TRBJ1-3
clone size: NA
V gene: TRBV12-3/TRBV12-4
CDR3 protein: CAYSGGSGNTIYF
CDR3 DNA: TGTGCCTACTCGGGGGGGTCTGGAAACACCATATATTTT

D gene: TRBD2
CDR3 length: 14
J gene: TRBJ2-7
clone size: NA
V gene: TRBV7-2
CDR3 protein: CASSFLAGGREQYF
CDR3 DNA: TGTGCCAGCAGCTTCCTAGCGGGAGGGCGCGAGCAGTACTTC

D gene: TRBD1
CDR3 length: 15
J gene: TRBJ2-7
clone size: NA
V gene: TRBV7-2
CDR3 protein: CASSLGGTGTYEQYF
CDR3 DNA: TGTGCCAGCAGCTTAGGAGGGACAGGGACCTACGAGCAGTACTTC

D gene: NA
CDR3 length: 13
J gene: TRBJ1-1
clone size: NA
V gene: TRBV12-3/TRBV12-4
CDR3 protein: CASTLQVNTEAFF
CDR3 DNA: TGTGCCAGCACCTTACAAGTGAACACTGAAGCTTTCTTT

D gene: NA
CDR3 length: 14
J gene: TRBJ2-7
clone size: NA
V gene: TRBV27
CDR3 protein: CASSLSNQPGEQYF
CDR3 DNA: TGTGCCAGCAGTTTATCTAACCAACCGGGGGAGCAGTACTTC

D gene: NA
CDR3 length: 15
J gene: TRBJ1-2
clone size: NA
V gene: TRBV9
CDR3 protein: CASSVDLTEKYGYTF
CDR3 DNA: TGTGCCAGCAGCGTAGATCTGACAGAAAAATATGGCTACACCTTC

D gene: TRBD1
CDR3 length: 16
J gene: TRBJ1-5
clone size: once
V gene: TRBV18
CDR3 protein: CASSPSTGEGRQPQHF
CDR3 DNA: TGTGCCAGCTCACCTTCCACAGGGGAAGGACGCCAGCCCCAGCATTTT

D gene: NA
CDR3 length: 15
J gene: TRBJ1-2
clone size: NA
V gene: TRBV5-1
CDR3 protein: CASSTGTTGNYGYTF
CDR3 DNA: TGCGCCAGCAGTACCGGGACAACGGGTAACTATGGCTACACCTTC

D gene: NA
CDR3 length: 16
J gene: TRBJ2-2
clone size: NA
V gene: TRBV11-1
CDR3 protein: CASSLRQTGITGELFF
CDR3 DNA: TGTGCCAGCAGCTTAAGGCAAACCGGGATCACCGGGGAGCTGTTTTTT

D gene: NA
CDR3 length: 18
J gene: TRBJ2-6
clone size: few
V gene: TRBV5-8
CDR3 protein: CASSLIQVSNSGANVLTF
CDR3 DNA: TGTGCCAGCAGCTTGATACAGGTCTCCAACTCTGGGGCCAACGTCCTGACTTTC

D gene: NA
CDR3 length: 15
J gene: TRBJ2-1
clone size: NA
V gene: TRBV27
CDR3 protein: CASSFSRPSYNEQFF
CDR3 DNA: TGTGCCAGCAGTTTCTCGCGGCCCTCCTACAATGAGCAGTTCTTC

D gene: TRBD1
CDR3 length: 17
J gene: TRBJ1-5
clone size: NA
V gene: TRBV5-6
CDR3 protein: CASSSGDRGKSNQPQHF
CDR3 DNA: TGTGCCAGCAGTTCGGGGGACAGGGGAAAGAGCAATCAGCCCCAGCATTTT

D gene: NA
CDR3 length: 14
J gene: TRBJ2-1
clone size: NA
V gene: TRBV7-9
CDR3 protein: CASSLTQGNNEQFF
CDR3 DNA: TGTGCCAGCAGCTTAACCCAGGGAAACAATGAGCAGTTCTTC

D gene: NA
CDR3 length: 13
J gene: TRBJ1-1
clone size: NA
V gene: TRBV5-6
CDR3 protein: CASSSDKNTEAFF
CDR3 DNA: TGTGCCAGCAGCTCGGACAAGAACACTGAAGCTTTCTTT

D gene: TRBD2
CDR3 length: 15
J gene: TRBJ2-3
clone size: NA
V gene: TRBV9
CDR3 protein: CASSATGRTPDTQYF
CDR3 DNA: TGTGCCAGCAGCGCCACCGGGAGGACACCAGATACGCAGTATTTT

D gene: NA
CDR3 length: 14
J gene: TRBJ2-6
clone size: NA
V gene: TRBV7-2
CDR3 protein: CASSLRSRGQVLTF
CDR3 DNA: TGTGCCAGCAGCTTAAGATCGCGGGGCCAAGTCCTGACTTTC

D gene: NA
CDR3 length: 12
J gene: TRBJ2-5
clone size: NA
V gene: TRBV29-1
CDR3 protein: CSVKEAQETQYF
CDR3 DNA: TGCAGCGTTAAAGAAGCTCAAGAGACCCAGTACTTC

D gene: TRBD2
CDR3 length: 18
J gene: TRBJ2-3
clone size: NA
V gene: TRBV7-9
CDR3 protein: CASSHDLAGARGTDTQYF
CDR3 DNA: TGTGCCAGCAGCCACGACCTAGCGGGGGCAAGGGGCACAGATACGCAGTATTTT

D gene: NA
CDR3 length: 15
J gene: TRBJ2-1
clone size: NA
V gene: TRBV21-1
CDR3 protein: CASSKALRLYNEQFF
CDR3 DNA: TGTGCCAGCAGCAAAGCGCTGCGCCTATACAATGAGCAGTTCTTC

D gene: NA
CDR3 length: 15
J gene: TRBJ2-1
clone size: NA
V gene: TRBV7-9
CDR3 protein: CASSLNSGSYNEQFF
CDR3 DNA: TGTGCCAGCAGTTTGAATAGCGGAAGCTACAATGAGCAGTTCTTC

D gene: TRBD2
CDR3 length: 15
J gene: TRBJ2-7
clone size: NA
V gene: TRBV18
CDR3 protein: CASSSLAGLTYEQYF
CDR3 DNA: TGTGCCAGCTCAAGCTTAGCGGGACTCACCTACGAGCAGTACTTC

D gene: NA
CDR3 length: 16
J gene: TRBJ1-1
clone size: NA
V gene: TRBV27
CDR3 protein: CASSFIQGRVNTEAFF
CDR3 DNA: TGTGCCAGCAGTTTCATACAGGGTCGGGTGAACACTGAAGCTTTCTTT

D gene: NA
CDR3 length: 13
J gene: TRBJ1-5
clone size: NA
V gene: TRBV11-1
CDR3 protein: CASSLSGSGPQHF
CDR3 DNA: TGTGCCAGCAGCTTATCGGGGTCCGGGCCCCAGCATTTT

D gene: NA
CDR3 length: 15
J gene: TRBJ2-3
clone size: NA
V gene: TRBV2
CDR3 protein: CASSRLGSGTDTQYF
CDR3 DNA: TGTGCCAGCTCCAGACTCGGGAGTGGTACAGATACGCAGTATTTT

D gene: NA
CDR3 length: 15
J gene: TRBJ1-5
clone size: NA
V gene: TRBV3-1/TRBV3-2
CDR3 protein: CASSQDPGRNQPQHF
CDR3 DNA: TGTGCCAGCAGCCAAGACCCTGGGCGCAATCAGCCCCAGCATTTT

D gene: NA
CDR3 length: 13
J gene: TRBJ1-2
clone size: NA
V gene: TRBV29-1
CDR3 protein: CSVTTPRVNGYTF
CDR3 DNA: TGCAGCGTTACCACCCCCAGGGTAAATGGCTACACCTTC

D gene: TRBD2
CDR3 length: 18
J gene: TRBJ2-1
clone size: NA
V gene: TRBV14
CDR3 protein: CASSYPPGSASGYNEQFF
CDR3 DNA: TGTGCCAGCAGCTACCCCCCCGGGTCGGCTAGCGGGTACAATGAGCAGTTCTTC

D gene: NA
CDR3 length: 16
J gene: TRBJ1-2
clone size: NA
V gene: TRBV3-1/TRBV3-2
CDR3 protein: CASSQGGLIPNYGYTF
CDR3 DNA: TGTGCCAGCAGCCAAGGCGGGTTAATTCCTAACTATGGCTACACCTTC

D gene: TRBD2
CDR3 length: 14
J gene: TRBJ2-7
clone size: NA
V gene: TRBV28
CDR3 protein: CASTPSGSSYEQYF
CDR3 DNA: TGTGCCAGCACCCCGAGCGGGAGCTCCTACGAGCAGTACTTC

D gene: TRBD2
CDR3 length: 14
J gene: TRBJ2-7
clone size: NA
V gene: TRBV6-5
CDR3 protein: CASSYSAGGYEQYF
CDR3 DNA: TGTGCCAGCAGTTACTCCGCGGGAGGGTACGAGCAGTACTTC

D gene: NA
CDR3 length: 15
J gene: TRBJ2-1
clone size: few
V gene: TRBV5-1
CDR3 protein: CASSSGLQSYNEQFF
CDR3 DNA: TGCGCCAGCAGCAGCGGACTGCAATCTTACAATGAGCAGTTCTTC

D gene: NA
CDR3 length: 14
J gene: TRBJ2-7
clone size: NA
V gene: TRBV19
CDR3 protein: CASSIGGSSYEQYF
CDR3 DNA: TGTGCCAGTAGTATAGGCGGCAGCTCCTACGAGCAGTACTTC

D gene: NA
CDR3 length: 15
J gene: TRBJ1-2
clone size: NA
V gene: TRBV5-4
CDR3 protein: CASSLGADYNYGYTF
CDR3 DNA: TGTGCCAGCAGCTTGGGGGCAGATTATAACTATGGCTACACCTTC

D gene: NA
CDR3 length: 12
J gene: TRBJ2-1
clone size: NA
V gene: TRBV10-3
CDR3 protein: CAISPRGIEQFF
CDR3 DNA: TGTGCCATCAGCCCGCGTGGTATTGAGCAGTTCTTC

D gene: NA
CDR3 length: 14
J gene: TRBJ2-7
clone size: NA
V gene: TRBV9
CDR3 protein: CASSVDPGTYEQYF
CDR3 DNA: TGTGCCAGCAGCGTAGATCCAGGGACCTACGAGCAGTACTTC

D gene: TRBD1
CDR3 length: 14
J gene: TRBJ1-1
clone size: once
V gene: TRBV2
CDR3 protein: CASHRDRALTEAFF
CDR3 DNA: TGTGCCAGCCACCGGGACAGGGCTCTCACTGAAGCTTTCTTT

D gene: NA
CDR3 length: 14
J gene: TRBJ1-2
clone size: NA
V gene: TRBV28
CDR3 protein: CASSPFDSVYGYTF
CDR3 DNA: TGTGCCAGCAGTCCATTCGACAGCGTATATGGCTACACCTTC

D gene: NA
CDR3 length: 13
J gene: TRBJ1-1
clone size: NA
V gene: TRBV3-1/TRBV3-2
CDR3 protein: CASSGQGNTEAFF
CDR3 DNA: TGTGCCAGCAGCGGGCAAGGGAACACTGAAGCTTTCTTT

D gene: TRBD1
CDR3 length: 15
J gene: TRBJ1-3
clone size: NA
V gene: TRBV19
CDR3 protein: CASSIGQGSGNTIYF
CDR3 DNA: TGTGCCAGTAGTATCGGACAGGGCTCTGGAAACACCATATATTTT

D gene: NA
CDR3 length: 14
J gene: TRBJ2-1
clone size: once
V gene: TRBV11-3
CDR3 protein: CASSEASSYNEQFF
CDR3 DNA: TGTGCCAGCAGCGAGGCAAGTTCCTACAATGAGCAGTTCTTC

D gene: NA
CDR3 length: 14
J gene: TRBJ1-5
clone size: NA
V gene: TRBV19
CDR3 protein: CASSTYSPNQPQHF
CDR3 DNA: TGTGCCAGTAGTACCTACAGTCCCAATCAGCCCCAGCATTTT

D gene: TRBD2
CDR3 length: 17
J gene: TRBJ2-1
clone size: once
V gene: TRBV27
CDR3 protein: CASSSIGTSGRKNEQFF
CDR3 DNA: TGTGCCAGCAGTTCAATTGGGACTAGCGGGAGGAAGAATGAGCAGTTCTTC

D gene: NA
CDR3 length: 13
J gene: TRBJ2-1
clone size: once
V gene: TRBV24-1
CDR3 protein: CATSDGAEAKQFF
CDR3 DNA: TGTGCCACCAGTGATGGGGCCGAGGCTAAGCAGTTCTTC

D gene: NA
CDR3 length: 14
J gene: TRBJ2-7
clone size: NA
V gene: TRBV4-1
CDR3 protein: CASSQPRDNYEQYF
CDR3 DNA: TGCGCCAGCAGCCAGCCCCGGGACAACTACGAGCAGTACTTC

D gene: NA
CDR3 length: 12
J gene: TRBJ1-2
clone size: NA
V gene: TRBV7-3
CDR3 protein: CASSIPPGGYTF
CDR3 DNA: TGTGCCAGCAGCATTCCCCCGGGAGGCTACACCTTC

D gene: NA
CDR3 length: 14
J gene: TRBJ1-1
clone size: NA
V gene: TRBV18
CDR3 protein: CASSWGEGHTEAFF
CDR3 DNA: TGTGCCAGCTCTTGGGGGGAGGGACACACTGAAGCTTTCTTT

D gene: TRBD2
CDR3 length: 15
J gene: TRBJ2-1
clone size: NA
V gene: TRBV3-1/TRBV3-2
CDR3 protein: CASSRGTRRYNEQFF
CDR3 DNA: TGTGCCAGCAGCCGAGGGACTAGGAGGTACAATGAGCAGTTCTTC

D gene: NA
CDR3 length: 15
J gene: TRBJ2-1
clone size: NA
V gene: TRBV7-9
CDR3 protein: CASRVGALEGNEQFF
CDR3 DNA: TGTGCCAGCCGTGTTGGGGCGCTTGAAGGGAATGAGCAGTTCTTC

D gene: NA
CDR3 length: 17
J gene: TRBJ2-2
clone size: NA
V gene: TRBV21-1
CDR3 protein: CASSNGPSGTNTGELFF
CDR3 DNA: TGTGCCAGCAGCAATGGCCCCAGCGGGACTAACACCGGGGAGCTGTTTTTT

D gene: TRBD2
CDR3 length: 15
J gene: TRBJ2-3
clone size: NA
V gene: TRBV7-2
CDR3 protein: CASSLSGSSTDTQYF
CDR3 DNA: TGTGCCAGCAGCTTGAGCGGGAGTTCTACAGATACGCAGTATTTT

D gene: NA
CDR3 length: 13
J gene: TRBJ2-5
clone size: few
V gene: TRBV3-1/TRBV3-2
CDR3 protein: CASSQGGQETQYF
CDR3 DNA: TGTGCCAGCAGCCAAGGAGGCCAAGAGACCCAGTACTTC

D gene: NA
CDR3 length: 13
J gene: TRBJ1-1
clone size: once
V gene: TRBV5-4
CDR3 protein: CASSFGGYTEAFF
CDR3 DNA: TGTGCCAGCAGCTTCGGGGGGTACACTGAAGCTTTCTTT

D gene: NA
CDR3 length: 15
J gene: TRBJ1-2
clone size: once
V gene: TRBV15
CDR3 protein: CATSRDRTPDYGYTF
CDR3 DNA: TGTGCCACCAGCAGAGATCGGACACCGGACTATGGCTACACCTTC

D gene: TRBD1
CDR3 length: 16
J gene: TRBJ2-5
clone size: NA
V gene: TRBV11-2
CDR3 protein: CASSNWDRGGGETQYF
CDR3 DNA: TGTGCCAGCAGCAACTGGGACAGGGGAGGAGGAGAGACCCAGTACTTC

D gene: NA
CDR3 length: 14
J gene: TRBJ2-5
clone size: NA
V gene: TRBV28
CDR3 protein: CASKTGTAVETQYF
CDR3 DNA: TGTGCCAGCAAAACAGGGACGGCGGTTGAGACCCAGTACTTC